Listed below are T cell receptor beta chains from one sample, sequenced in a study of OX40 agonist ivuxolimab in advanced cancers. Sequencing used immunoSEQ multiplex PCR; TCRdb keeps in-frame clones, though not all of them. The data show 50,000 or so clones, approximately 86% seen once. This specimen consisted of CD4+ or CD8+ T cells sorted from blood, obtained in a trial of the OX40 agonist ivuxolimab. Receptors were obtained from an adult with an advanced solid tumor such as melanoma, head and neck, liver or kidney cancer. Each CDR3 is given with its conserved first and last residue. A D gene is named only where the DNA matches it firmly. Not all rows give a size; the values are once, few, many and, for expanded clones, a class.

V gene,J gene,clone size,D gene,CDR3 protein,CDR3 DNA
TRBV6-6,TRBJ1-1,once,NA,CASRLRTRRNTEAFF,TGTGCCAGCAGACTCAGGACCAGGAGGAACACTGAAGCTTTCTTT
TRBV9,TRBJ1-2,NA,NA,CASSVAPGADYGYTF,TGTGCCAGCAGCGTAGCGCCGGGGGCGGACTATGGCTACACCTTC
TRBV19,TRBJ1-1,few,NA,CASSLGVTEAFF,TGTGCCAGTAGCTTAGGAGTCACTGAAGCTTTCTTT
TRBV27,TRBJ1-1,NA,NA,CASARQEQNTEAFF,TGTGCCAGCGCTCGACAGGAACAAAACACTGAAGCTTTCTTT
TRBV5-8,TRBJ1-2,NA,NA,CASSLADGYTF,TGTGCCAGCAGCTTGGCTGATGGCTACACCTTC
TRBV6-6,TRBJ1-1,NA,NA,CASSINTEAFF,TGTGCCAGCAGCATAAACACTGAAGCTTTCTTT
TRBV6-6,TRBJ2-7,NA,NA,CASSYDSYEQYF,TGTGCCAGCAGTTACGACTCCTACGAGCAGTACTTC
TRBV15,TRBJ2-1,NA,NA,CATSRGAPRVHEQFF,TGTGCCACCAGCAGAGGCGCCCCTCGGGTTCATGAGCAGTTCTTC
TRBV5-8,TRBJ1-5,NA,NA,CASSLVLSNQPQHF,TGTGCCAGCAGCTTGGTTCTGAGCAATCAGCCCCAGCATTTT
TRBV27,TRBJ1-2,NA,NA,CASSLYRTGEGYGYTF,TGTGCCAGCAGTTTATACCGGACGGGGGAAGGTTATGGCTACACCTTC
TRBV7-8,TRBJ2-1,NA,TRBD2,CASSLAWTSDNEQFF,TGTGCCAGCAGCTTAGCGTGGACTAGTGATAATGAGCAGTTCTTC
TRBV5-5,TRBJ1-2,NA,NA,CASSLDTGPVGYTF,TGTGCCAGCAGCTTGGACACAGGCCCCGTAGGCTACACCTTC
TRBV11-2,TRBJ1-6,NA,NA,CASSLGASPLHF,TGTGCCAGCAGCTTAGGGGCCTCACCCCTCCACTTT
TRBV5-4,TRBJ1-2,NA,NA,CASSPDRSTSYTF,TGTGCCAGCAGCCCGGACAGAAGTACGAGCTACACCTTC
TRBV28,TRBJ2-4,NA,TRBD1,CASSSGQGASKNIQYF,TGTGCCAGCAGTTCGGGACAGGGGGCATCTAAAAACATTCAGTACTTC
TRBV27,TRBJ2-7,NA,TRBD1,CASSFSSGQVTYEQYF,TGTGCCAGCAGTTTTTCCTCGGGACAGGTTACCTACGAGCAGTACTTC
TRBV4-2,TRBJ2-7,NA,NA,CASSQLEGDRASYEQYF,TGTGCCAGCAGCCAACTGGAGGGAGACAGGGCATCCTACGAGCAGTACTTC
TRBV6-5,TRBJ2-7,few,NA,CATTKSYEQYF,TGTGCCACCACAAAGTCCTACGAGCAGTACTTC
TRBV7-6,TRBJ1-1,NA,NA,CASSLGASNTEAFF,TGTGCCAGCAGCTTAGGGGCATCGAACACTGAAGCTTTCTTT
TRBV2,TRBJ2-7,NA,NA,CASMGAPSYEQYF,TGTGCCAGCATGGGGGCCCCATCCTACGAGCAGTACTTC
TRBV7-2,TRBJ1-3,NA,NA,CASSSTGNTIYF,TGTGCCAGCAGCTCCACCGGAAACACCATATATTTT
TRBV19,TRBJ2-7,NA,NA,CASSIGYEQYF,TGTGCCAGTAGTATTGGCTACGAGCAGTACTTC
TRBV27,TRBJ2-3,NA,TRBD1,CASSFLNGQGKYF,TGTGCCAGCAGTTTCCTAAATGGACAGGGGAAATATTTT
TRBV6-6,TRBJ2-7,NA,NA,CASSLQGPGDEQYF,TGTGCCAGCAGCCTACAGGGCCCTGGGGACGAGCAGTACTTC
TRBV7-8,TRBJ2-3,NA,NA,CASSFHEGGSGDTQYF,TGTGCCAGCAGCTTCCATGAGGGGGGCTCCGGGGATACGCAGTATTTT
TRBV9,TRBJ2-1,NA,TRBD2,CASTPSGGSNEQFF,TGTGCCAGCACCCCTAGCGGGGGGAGCAATGAGCAGTTCTTC
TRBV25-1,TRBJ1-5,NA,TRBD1,CASSDSGTESNQPQHF,TGTGCCAGCAGTGACTCCGGGACAGAGAGCAATCAGCCCCAGCATTTT
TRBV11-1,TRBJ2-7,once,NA,CASSPTEIPNYEQYF,TGTGCCAGCAGCCCAACCGAGATCCCGAACTACGAGCAGTACTTC
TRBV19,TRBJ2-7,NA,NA,CASSMTATYEQYF,TGTGCCAGTAGTATGACCGCGACCTACGAGCAGTACTTC
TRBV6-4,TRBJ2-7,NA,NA,CASGPRTHSSYEQYF,TGTGCCAGCGGGCCCCGGACTCACTCCTCCTACGAGCAGTACTTC
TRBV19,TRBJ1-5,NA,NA,CASMKGAPSNQPQHF,TGTGCCAGTATGAAAGGGGCACCTAGCAATCAGCCCCAGCATTTT
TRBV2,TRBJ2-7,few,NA,CASSAQHEQYF,TGTGCCAGCAGTGCACAGCACGAGCAGTACTTC
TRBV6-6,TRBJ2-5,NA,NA,CASSYGRMGGQETQYF,TGTGCCAGCAGTTACGGGAGGATGGGGGGCCAAGAGACCCAGTACTTC
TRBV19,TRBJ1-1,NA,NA,CASSIGGVETEAFF,TGTGCCAGTAGTATAGGTGGGGTGGAAACTGAAGCTTTCTTT
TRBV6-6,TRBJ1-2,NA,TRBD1,CASSYGLQGAWGYTF,TGTGCCAGCAGTTACGGCCTACAGGGGGCATGGGGCTACACCTTC
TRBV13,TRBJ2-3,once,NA,CASSSPGDTQYF,TGTGCCAGCAGCTCCCCAGGAGATACGCAGTATTTT
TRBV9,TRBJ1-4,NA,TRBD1,CASSELGQPQEKLFF,TGTGCCAGCAGCGAGTTGGGACAGCCCCAAGAAAAACTGTTTTTT
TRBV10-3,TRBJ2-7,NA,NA,CAIGTGPYEQYF,TGTGCCATCGGGACCGGACCCTACGAGCAGTACTTC
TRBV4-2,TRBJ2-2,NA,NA,CASSQINSPSTGELFF,TGTGCCAGCAGCCAAATCAACAGCCCGAGCACCGGGGAGCTGTTTTTT
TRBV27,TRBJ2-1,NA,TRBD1,CASSLSGQGPNEQFF,TGTGCCAGCAGTCTCTCCGGACAGGGACCCAATGAGCAGTTCTTC
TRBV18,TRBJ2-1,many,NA,CASSPRAARGFDNEQFF,TGTGCCAGCTCACCACGGGCGGCTAGAGGGTTCGACAATGAGCAGTTCTTC
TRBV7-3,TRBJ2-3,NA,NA,CASSLVGGSTDTQYF,TGTGCCAGCAGCTTAGTCGGGGGCTCCACAGATACGCAGTATTTT
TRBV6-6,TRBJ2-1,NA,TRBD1,CASIPGTVGEQFF,TGTGCCAGCATTCCCGGGACAGTTGGTGAGCAGTTCTTC
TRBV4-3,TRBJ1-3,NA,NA,CASSQESSGNTIYF,TGCGCCAGCAGCCAAGAGAGCTCTGGAAACACCATATATTTT
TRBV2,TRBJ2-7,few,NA,CASCLGQGSSYEQYF,TGTGCCAGCTGCTTAGGGCAGGGCAGCTCCTACGAGCAGTACTTC
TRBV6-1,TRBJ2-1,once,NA,CASKQYNEQFF,TGTGCCAGCAAACAGTACAATGAGCAGTTCTTC
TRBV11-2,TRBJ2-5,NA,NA,CASSLDPTPTSERETQYF,TGTGCCAGCAGCTTAGATCCGACCCCGACTAGTGAGAGAGAGACCCAGTACTTC
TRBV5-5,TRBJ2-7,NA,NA,CASSLQDYRYEQYF,TGTGCCAGCAGCTTGCAGGACTATAGATACGAGCAGTACTTC
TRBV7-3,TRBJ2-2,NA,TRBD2,CASSLFLAAGGELFF,TGTGCCAGCAGCTTATTCCTAGCGGCTGGCGGGGAGCTGTTTTTT
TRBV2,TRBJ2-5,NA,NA,CASDGGEGQETQYF,TGTGCCAGCGACGGGGGAGAGGGCCAAGAGACCCAGTACTTC
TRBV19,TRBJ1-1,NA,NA,CASSGGRTEAFF,TGTGCCAGTAGTGGAGGGAGGACTGAAGCTTTCTTT
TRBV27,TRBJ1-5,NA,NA,CASSLFYRPPYSNQPQHF,TGTGCCAGCAGTTTATTCTACAGGCCCCCTTATAGCAATCAGCCCCAGCATTTT
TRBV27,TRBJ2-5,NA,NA,CASSLASGETQYF,TGTGCCAGCAGTTTGGCCTCGGGGGAGACCCAGTACTTC
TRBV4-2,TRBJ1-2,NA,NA,CASSQDEGNYGYTF,TGTGCCAGCAGCCAAGACGAGGGGAACTATGGCTACACCTTC
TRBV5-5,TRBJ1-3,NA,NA,CASSLEGDSGNTIYF,TGTGCCAGCAGCTTGGAGGGCGACTCTGGAAACACCATATATTTT
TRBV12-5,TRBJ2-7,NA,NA,CASGLAIGREQYF,TGTGCTAGTGGTTTGGCCATAGGGAGGGAGCAGTACTTC